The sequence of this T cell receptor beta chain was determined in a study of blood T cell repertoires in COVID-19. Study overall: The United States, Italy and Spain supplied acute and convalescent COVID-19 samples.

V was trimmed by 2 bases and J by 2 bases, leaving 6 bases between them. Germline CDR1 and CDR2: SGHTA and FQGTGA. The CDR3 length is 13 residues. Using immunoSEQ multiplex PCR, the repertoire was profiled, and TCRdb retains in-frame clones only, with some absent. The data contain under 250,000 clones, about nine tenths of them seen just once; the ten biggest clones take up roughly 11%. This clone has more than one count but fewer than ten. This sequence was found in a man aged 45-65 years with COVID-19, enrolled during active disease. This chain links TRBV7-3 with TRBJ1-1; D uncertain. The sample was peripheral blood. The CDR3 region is CASSLELNTEAFF. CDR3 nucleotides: TGTGCCAGCAGCTTAGAACTAAACACTGAAGCTTTCTTT.